What follows describes a single T cell receptor beta chain. This sample is drawn from a study of blood T cell repertoires in COVID-19. Data came from immunoSEQ multiplex PCR; TCRdb stores just in-frame clones and leaves some out. The sample lists about 220,000 clones; around 84% were seen once. The receptor was isolated from a man over 45 with active or convalescent COVID-19. Sequenced sample: peripheral blood.

CDR3 sequence: CASSIGLAGDEQFF. Here the CDR3 DNA reads TGCGCCAGCAGCATCGGACTAGCGGGAGATGAGCAGTTCTTC. The chain has TRBV5-1 and TRBJ2-1, with 13 nucleotides matching TRBD2. Germline V gene lookup returns CDR1 SGHRS and CDR2 YFSETQ. Trimming cost V 4 bases and J 8 bases; bases outside gene matches: 3. The CDR3 is 14 amino acids.